This T cell receptor (beta chain) was observed in a study of T cell responses to AZD1222 COVID-19 vaccine. V dropped 5 bases and J dropped 7 bases, with 14 bases sitting between them. The length of the CDR3 is 13 residues. Data came from immunoSEQ multiplex PCR; TCRdb stores just in-frame clones and leaves some out. This sample has around 150,000 clones, with around 90% found just once. This specimen consisted of peripheral blood, obtained 28 days after the second AZD1222 dose. The chain couples TRBV12-3 or TRBV12-4 to TRBJ1-2, with D unresolved. The source is an adult who received the AZD1222 COVID-19 vaccine. The CDR3: CASSSQERVGYTF. CDR3 nucleotides: TGTGCCAGCAGTAGCCAAGAGAGGGTTGGCTACACCTTC.